The 5 T cell receptor beta chains presented below share a single source sample, sequenced in a study of T cells in Graves' hyperthyroidism and ophthalmopathy. The investigators amplified TCR beta CDR3 regions from RNA transcripts. First-round RT-PCR with HTBI primers amplified the TCR CDR3 region. One entry per CDR3 protein, called by TCRdb with MiXCR from the multiplex PCR reads. The table has 450,000 to 550,000 distinct CDR3 sequences, roughly a quarter seen once. The source material was blood. The receptors shown here come from a woman aged 25 to 39 with Graves' ophthalmopathy.

This clonotype was seen repeatedly, ten times or more. The rearrangement uses TRBV19 and TRBJ1-5, with D possibly matching TRBD1 (6 bases). V gave up 7 bases and J gave up 1 base, with 11 bases separating them. This CDR3 spans 14 amino acids. The germline gives CDR1 LNHDA, CDR2 SQIVND (reference sequence). CDR3 sequence (DNA): TGTGCCAGTATGGGGGGGGCGAGCAATCAGCCCCAGCATTTT. Its translation is CASMGGASNQPQHF.

This clonotype showed up just once. The chain combines TRBV19 with TRBJ1-5; TRBD1 might be the D (5 bases). V shed 2 bases and J shed 1 base, with 9 bases lying between them. The V gene's germline CDR1 is LNHDA and CDR2 SQIVND (reference sequence). CDR3 size: 15 residues. The CDR3 DNA reads as TGTGCCAGTAGTATACGGACAACGAGCAATCAGCCCCAGCATTTT. As protein: CASSIRTTSNQPQHF.

This clonotype has at least ten counts. The chain is built from TRBV5-5 and TRBJ1-1, with D possibly TRBD1 on 5 matching bases. This CDR3 has 14 residues. Germline V gene data show CDR1 as SGHKS and CDR2 as YYEKEE (reference sequence). The V end lost 5 bases, the J end lost 0 bases, and 11 bases lay between the germline ends. The CDR3 nucleotides are TGTGCCAGCAGGCGGGACGCTTTGAACACTGAAGCTTTCTTT. Translated, it gives CASRRDALNTEAFF.

Ten or more counts support this clonotype. This chain joins TRBV19 and TRBJ1-2; 9 positions agree with TRBD1. The germline gives CDR1 LNHDA, CDR2 SQIVND (reference sequence). CDR3 length: 14 amino acids. The trim removed 10 bases at V and 7 bases at J, leaving 13 bases unmatched. The CDR3 coding sequence is TGTGCCACCAACCCCCGGGACAGGGCTTCTGGCTACACCTTC. Translation gives CATNPRDRASGYTF.

This clonotype was recorded many times. This rearrangement joins TRBV24-1 to TRBJ1-5; no reliable D call. Trimming cost V 5 bases and J 6 bases, with 10 bases left between them. The CDR3 covers 13 residues. In germline, CDR1 is KGHDR, CDR2 SFDVKD. For the CDR3, the DNA is TGTGCCACCAGTGGGCCAGGCGTTCAGCCCCAGCATTTT. Encoded protein: CATSGPGVQPQHF.